This T cell receptor beta chain came from a study of T cell clones after liver transplantation. The wider study: TCRbeta sequencing after a pre-transplant mixed lymphocyte reaction identified graft-donor-reactive clones, later tracked in post-transplant blood. Study results and caveats: Circulating graft-donor-reactive CD4 TCRbeta sequences fell significantly post-transplant in most of the 8 subjects.

Alloreactive TCRbeta sequences came from sequencing proliferating CFSE-low cells in the MLR. Graft donor PBMCs, splenocytes, lymph-node cells, or third-party PBMCs stimulated pre-transplant recipient cells. Looked up from germline, CDR1 is LNHDA and CDR2 is SQIVND (reference sequence). The ends were cut back, 0 bases at V and 0 bases at J, with 12 bases in the middle. The CDR3 runs to 16 residues. Generated by immunoSEQ multiplex PCR, the TCRdb table keeps only in-frame clones and is missing some. This table has over 2,000 clones, about 22% appearing once. This clone is large by share. Its antigen is currently unknown.

This clonotype was obtained from a human patient who received a liver transplant. Some T cells may trace back to the graft donor. J is TRBJ2-7 and V is TRBV19; unclear D gene. Source material: CD8+ T cells from cultured PBMCs. CDR3: CASSIDHEASSYEQYF. CDR3 in DNA: TGTGCCAGTAGTATAGATCACGAGGCCAGCTCCTACGAGCAGTACTTC.